This entry describes one T cell receptor beta chain. This entry belongs to a study of blood T cell repertoires in COVID-19. Study context: The analysed material was cDNA or gDNA that came from T cells, B-cell-depleted T cells, or PBMCs.

The CDR3 contains 15 residues. Trimming took off 1 base at V and 8 bases at J, with 14 bases between the two ends. Germline CDR1 MGHDK, CDR2 SYGVNS. Methods used by the authors: Estimated nucleated cell counts came from reference gene primer amplification. Clones were sequenced by immunoSEQ multiplex PCR, and TCRdb holds only the in-frame ones, with some missing. V, J and clone size were drawn from that table, and D and trimming were deduced from the DNA. The sample gives some 190,000 clones, roughly 80% of which show up once; roughly 12% is in the top ten. Material for sequencing was peripheral blood. The sequence was obtained from a woman in her forties or fifties with acute or convalescent COVID-19. The V call is TRBV25-1, the J call TRBJ1-4, with a possible D match to TRBD1 (6 bases). This CDR3 reads CASSEWLGQTEKLFF. Here the CDR3 DNA reads TGTGCCAGCAGTGAATGGCTGGGACAAACGGAAAAACTGTTTTTT.